What follows describes a single T cell receptor beta chain. TCRdb processed the 5' RACE reads again and assigns one entry to each CDR3 protein, with no DNA. Its listing shows 300,000 to 400,000 distinct CDR3 sequences. The data originate from a study of monozygotic twins with inflammatory bowel disease. The sequencing sample was made of blood. The sequence was obtained from a human donor with ulcerative colitis or Crohn's disease, or a healthy co-twin of an affected twin (not recorded which).

Here the CDR3 reads CASRLTGDGAGELFF. V and J are TRBV6-1 and TRBJ2-2; TCRdb's D gene call, TRBD1, goes unchecked for lack of DNA. The CDR3 runs 15 residues. In germline, CDR1 is MNHNS, CDR2 SASEGT.